The 11 T cell receptor beta chains listed next were all sequenced from one sample in a study of early T cells in non-severe SARS-CoV-2 infection (dated by TCRdb to the early 2020s). Libraries were built with 5' RACE. TCRdb lists the instrument as NextSeq 500. TCRdb applied fastp at Q25 and MiXCR to the public reads, then kept only in-frame beta chains. One record per CDR3 amino acid sequence lists the most common genes and DNA. The sample data list about 27,000 distinct CDR3 sequences, and about 3% of these were observed just once. The leading ten clones occupy 0.55% to 0.9% of the sample. The sample taken for sequencing was whole blood. These receptors all stem from an adult who was a healthcare worker with PCR-confirmed SARS-CoV-2 infection or an uninfected control (not recorded which).

The rearrangement uses TRBV12-5 and TRBJ2-5, with no clear D. CDR3 length: 11 residues. Germline V gene sequence: CDR1 LGHNT, CDR2 FRNRAP. V was shortened by 3 bases and J by 5 bases, with 4 bases between the two germline ends. CDR3 loop: CASGLQETQYF. CDR3 bases: TGTGCTAGTGGTTTACAGGAGACCCAGTACTTC.

This clonotype was found many times. The rearrangement links TRBV10-1 to TRBJ2-3, with D perhaps assigned TRBD1 or TRBD2 (5 bases each). V lost 3 bases and J 0 bases, leaving 10 bases between the germline ends. The germline gives CDR1 WNHNN, CDR2 SYGVQD (reference sequence). This CDR3 is 15 amino acids long. The CDR3: CASSELGVSTDTQYF. The CDR3 bases are TGCGCCAGCAGTGAATTGGGGGTTAGCACAGATACGCAGTATTTT.

There are many counts of this clonotype. The chain carries TRBV2 and TRBJ1-3, with TRBD1 matching 9 bases. The junction had 6 bases not matched to a gene; V was cut back by 6 bases and J by 0 bases. This CDR3 is built from 16 residues. Germline loops: CDR1 SNHLY, CDR2 FYNNEI. CDR3 protein: CASSEQGATSGNTIYF. In nucleotides, the CDR3 is TGTGCCAGCAGCGAACAGGGGGCCACCTCTGGAAACACCATATATTTT.

This clonotype was seen at least ten times. V is TRBV2 and J is TRBJ2-2; TRBD1 aligns across 8 bases. Germline V lookup: CDR1 SNHLY, CDR2 FYNNEI. The V segment lost 8 bases and the J segment 2 bases; nucleotides outside the gene matches: 4. CDR3 length equals 14 residues. The chain's CDR3 is CASRGQANTGELFF. CDR3 sequence (DNA): TGTGCCAGCCGGGGACAGGCTAACACCGGGGAGCTGTTTTTT.

This clonotype has ten or more counts. The chain employs TRBV14 and TRBJ1-2; maybe TRBD1 (6 bases). The germline gives CDR1 SGHDN, CDR2 FVKESK. CDR3 length: 17 residues. Between the trimmed V and J ends, which lost 0 bases and 3 bases, there was a span of 17 bases. The CDR3 spells CASSQEVGGRGDYGYTF. CDR3 nucleotides: TGTGCCAGCAGCCAAGAAGTCGGGGGCCGCGGAGACTATGGCTACACCTTC. Together with reference TRBV14 and TRBJ1-2, the CDR3 gives the full variable domain: EAGVTQFPSHSVIEKGQTVTLRCDPISGHDNLYWYRRVMGKEIKFLLHFVKESKQDESGMPNNRFLAERTGGTYSTLKVQPAELEDSGVYFCASSQEVGGRGDYGYTFGSGTRLTVV.

This clonotype has a handful of counts. This rearrangement joins TRBV2 to TRBJ1-2; D is undetermined. Per the germline V gene, CDR1 is SNHLY and CDR2 is FYNNEI. CDR3 length: 14 residues. V was clipped by 3 bases and J by 3 bases, with 11 bases between them. The chain's CDR3 is CASSDHGPYYGYTF. CDR3 coding DNA: TGTGCCAGCAGTGACCACGGTCCCTACTATGGCTACACCTTC. Filled out from reference TRBV2 and TRBJ1-2, the complete variable domain reads EPEVTQTPSHQVTQMGQEVILRCVPISNHLYFYWYRQILGQKVEFLVSFYNNEISEKSEIFDDQFSVERPDGSNFTLKIRSTKLEDSAMYFCASSDHGPYYGYTFGSGTRLTVV.

The sample holds many counts of this clonotype. The chain joins TRBV12-3 or TRBV12-4 to TRBJ1-1; D is unresolved. The CDR3 runs to 13 residues. Between the trimmed V and J ends, which lost 7 bases and 3 bases, there was a span of 12 bases. CDR3 nucleotide sequence: TGTGCCAGCACCCCCCCTGTTTACACTGAAGCTTTCTTT. As protein: CASTPPVYTEAFF.

This clonotype was detected ten times or more. The rearrangement uses TRBV7-2 and TRBJ2-3; TRBD2 aligns across 13 bases. CDR1 SGHTA and CDR2 FQGNSA come from the germline V gene. This CDR3 is built from 16 residues. The V and J ends lost 5 bases and 1 base, in that order; junction bases with no gene match: 3. CDR3 region: CASSQTSGGRTDTQYF. The DNA of the CDR3 is TGTGCCAGCAGCCAGACTAGCGGGGGGCGCACAGATACGCAGTATTTT. The whole variable domain, remainder taken from reference TRBV7-2 and TRBJ2-3, is GAGVSQSPSNKVTEKGKDVELRCDPISGHTALYWYRQSLGQGLEFLIYFQGNSAPDKSGLPSDRFSAERTGGSVSTLTIQRTQQEDSAVYLCASSQTSGGRTDTQYFGPGTRLTVL.

J is TRBJ1-1 and V is TRBV14; a possible D gene is TRBD1 (6 bases). The CDR3 runs 17 residues. V was shortened by 1 base and J by 1 base, with 16 bases between the two germline ends. The germline V gene encodes CDR1 SGHDN and CDR2 FVKESK. CDR3 amino acids: CASSQAPWTDKNTEAFF. Here the CDR3 DNA reads TGTGCCAGCAGCCAAGCTCCTTGGACAGATAAGAACACTGAAGCTTTCTTT.

This clonotype was found many times. V and J are TRBV29-1 and TRBJ2-1; 7 bases fit TRBD1. The ends lost 0 bases at V and 8 bases at J; junction bases unmatched: 7. Germline V gene lookup returns CDR1 SQVTM and CDR2 ANQGSEA. CDR3 length: 14 residues. The CDR3, as DNA: TGCAGCGTTGAAGAACCCCGGGACAGCTATGAGCAGTTCTTC. It encodes CSVEEPRDSYEQFF.

The table lists this clonotype with a few counts. The J gene is TRBJ2-7, the V gene TRBV10-3; weak D call: TRBD2 (5 bases). In germline, CDR1 is ENHRY, CDR2 SYGVKD. This CDR3 region has 12 residues. V was shortened by 8 bases and J by 7 bases, with 15 bases between the two germline ends. The CDR3 DNA follows: TGTGCCATCCTCCGGGCCCGAGGGGAGCAGTACGTC. Translation gives CAILRARGEQYV.